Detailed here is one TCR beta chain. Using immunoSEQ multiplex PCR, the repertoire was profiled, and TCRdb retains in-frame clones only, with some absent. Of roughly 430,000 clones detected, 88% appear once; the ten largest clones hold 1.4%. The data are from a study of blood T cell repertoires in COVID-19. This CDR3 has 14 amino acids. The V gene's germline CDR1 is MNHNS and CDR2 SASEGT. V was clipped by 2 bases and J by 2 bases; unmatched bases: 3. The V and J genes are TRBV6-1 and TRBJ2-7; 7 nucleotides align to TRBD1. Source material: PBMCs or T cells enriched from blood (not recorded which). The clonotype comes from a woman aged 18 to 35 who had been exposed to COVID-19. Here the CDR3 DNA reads TGTGCCAGCAGTGAACAGACAGGGACCTACGAGCAGTACTTC. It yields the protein CASSEQTGTYEQYF.